This TCR beta chain derives from a study of CD8 T cells in ankylosing spondylitis. As the method for making TCR beta libraries, quantitative 5'-RACE with molecular barcodes was used. Using its own MiXCR run on the 5' RACE reads, TCRdb lists one record per CDR3 protein. The table lists 500,000 or so distinct CDR3 sequences, about 5.2% of them singletons. V lost 4 bases, J lost 6 bases, and 12 bases lay in between. The CDR3 has 13 amino acids. Germline lookup yields CDR1 SQVTM and CDR2 ANQGSEA. The table lists this clonotype with many counts. Antigen: not known. The study, taken as a whole, reports: Within peripheral blood, clones linked to disease were CD8+ and relatively rare. Within matched ankylosing spondylitis synovial fluid, disease-linked clones were reportedly significantly enriched. A TCR beta motif made of several highly homologous variants seemed typical of ankylosing spondylitis blood. Prior work had noted some motif variants in reactive arthritis blood and synovial fluid.

V usage is TRBV29-1 and J usage is TRBJ1-4; unclear D gene. Sequenced: blood, either unsorted or a sorted T cell fraction (not recorded which). The sequence was collected from a male donor with ankylosing spondylitis. The CDR3, as DNA: TGCAGCGTTGTAGGTGACGGACATGAAAAACTGTTTTTT. This sequence encodes CSVVGDGHEKLFF. The entire variable domain, with the rest obtained from reference TRBV29-1 and TRBJ1-4, is as follows: SAVISQKPSRDICQRGTSLTIQCQVDSQVTMMFWYRQQPGQSLTLIATANQGSEATYESGFVIDKFPISRPNLTFSTLTVSNMSPEDSSIYLCSVVGDGHEKLFFGSGTQLSVL.